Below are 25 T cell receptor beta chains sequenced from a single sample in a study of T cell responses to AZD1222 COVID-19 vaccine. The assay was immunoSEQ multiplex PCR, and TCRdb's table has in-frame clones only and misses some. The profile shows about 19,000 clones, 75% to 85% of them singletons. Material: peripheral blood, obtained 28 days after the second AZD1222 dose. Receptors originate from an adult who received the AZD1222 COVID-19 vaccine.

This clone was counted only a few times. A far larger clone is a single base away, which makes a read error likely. The CDR3 coding sequence is TGCGCCCGCAGATGGCGGGGGTACACCGGGGAGCTGTTTTTT. Translated, it gives CARRWRGYTGELFF. The gene calls are TRBV10-2 and TRBJ2-2; 7 bases map to TRBD2. The CDR3 has 14 residues. Germline V lookup: CDR1 WSHSY, CDR2 SAAADI.

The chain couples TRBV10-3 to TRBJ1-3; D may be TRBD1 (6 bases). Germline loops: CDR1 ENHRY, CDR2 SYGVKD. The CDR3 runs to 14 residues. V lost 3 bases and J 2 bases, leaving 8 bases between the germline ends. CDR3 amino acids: CAISDDRTGNTIYF. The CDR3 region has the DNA TGTGCCATCAGTGATGACAGGACTGGAAACACCATATATTTT.

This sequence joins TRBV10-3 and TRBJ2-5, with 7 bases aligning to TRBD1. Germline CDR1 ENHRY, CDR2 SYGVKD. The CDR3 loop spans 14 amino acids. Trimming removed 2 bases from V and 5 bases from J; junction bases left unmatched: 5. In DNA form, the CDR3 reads TGTGCCATCAGTGAGCCAGGGGGTTGGGAGACCCAGTACTTC. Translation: CAISEPGGWETQYF.

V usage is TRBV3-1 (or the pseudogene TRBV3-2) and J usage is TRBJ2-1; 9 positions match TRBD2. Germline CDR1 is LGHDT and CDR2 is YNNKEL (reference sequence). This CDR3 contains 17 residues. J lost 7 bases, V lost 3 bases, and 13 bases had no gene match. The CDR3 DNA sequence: TGTGCCAGCAGCCAGCAAACGACTAGCGGCCCCGGTAATGAGCAGTTCTTC. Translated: CASSQQTTSGPGNEQFF.

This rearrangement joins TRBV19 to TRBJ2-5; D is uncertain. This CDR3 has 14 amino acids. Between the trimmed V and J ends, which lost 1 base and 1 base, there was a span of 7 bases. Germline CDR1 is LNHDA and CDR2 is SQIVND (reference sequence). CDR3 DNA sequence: TGTGCCAGTAGTATAGCTGCCGGCCAAGAGACCCAGTACTTC. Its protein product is CASSIAAGQETQYF.

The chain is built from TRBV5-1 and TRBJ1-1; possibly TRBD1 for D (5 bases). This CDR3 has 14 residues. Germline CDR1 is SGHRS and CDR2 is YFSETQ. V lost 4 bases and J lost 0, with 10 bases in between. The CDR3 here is CASSETAVNTEAFF. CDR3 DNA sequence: TGCGCCAGCAGCGAGACAGCCGTGAACACTGAAGCTTTCTTT.

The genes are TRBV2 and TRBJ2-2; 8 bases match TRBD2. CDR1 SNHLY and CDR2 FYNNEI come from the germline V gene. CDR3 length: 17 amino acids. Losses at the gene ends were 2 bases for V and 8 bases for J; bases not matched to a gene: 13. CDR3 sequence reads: CASSERWASGPWGELFF. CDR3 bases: TGTGCCAGCAGTGAACGGTGGGCTAGCGGGCCTTGGGGGGAGCTGTTTTTT.

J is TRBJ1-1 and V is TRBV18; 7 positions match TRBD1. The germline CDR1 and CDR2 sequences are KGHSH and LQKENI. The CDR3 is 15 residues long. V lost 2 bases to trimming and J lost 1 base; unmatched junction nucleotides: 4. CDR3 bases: TGTGCCAGCTCACCATTGACAGGGCAGAACACTGAAGCTTTCTTT. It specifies CASSPLTGQNTEAFF.

For the CDR3, the DNA is TGCGCCAGCAGCTTAGCGGGTGCAAACACCGGGGAGCTGTTTTTT. This encodes CASSLAGANTGELFF. The chain links TRBV5-1 to TRBJ2-2, with a weak D call TRBD2 (6 bases). Germline CDR1 reads SGHRS; CDR2 reads YFSETQ. This CDR3 is 15 amino acids long. The V and J ends lost 2 bases and 2 bases respectively, with 10 bases between them.

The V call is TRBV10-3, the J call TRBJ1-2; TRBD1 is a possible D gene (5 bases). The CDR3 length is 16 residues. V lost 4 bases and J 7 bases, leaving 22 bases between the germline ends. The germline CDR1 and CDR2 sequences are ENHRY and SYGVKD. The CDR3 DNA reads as TGTGCCATCAGTGGACCTTGGGGGGAAATGCCTGGTGGCTACACCTTC. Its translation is CAISGPWGEMPGGYTF.

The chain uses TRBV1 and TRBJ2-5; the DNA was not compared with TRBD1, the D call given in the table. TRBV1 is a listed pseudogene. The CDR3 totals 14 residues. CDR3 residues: CTSSQPGDQETQYF. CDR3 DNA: TGCACCAGCAGCCAACCAGGGGACCAAGAGACCCAGTACTTC.

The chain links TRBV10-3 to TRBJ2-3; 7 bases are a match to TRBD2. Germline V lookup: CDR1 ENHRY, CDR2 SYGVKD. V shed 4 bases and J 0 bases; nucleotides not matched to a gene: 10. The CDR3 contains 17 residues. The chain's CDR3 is CAISALRGRGSTDTQYF. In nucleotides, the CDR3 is TGTGCCATCAGTGCTCTCCGAGGGCGGGGGAGCACAGATACGCAGTATTTT.

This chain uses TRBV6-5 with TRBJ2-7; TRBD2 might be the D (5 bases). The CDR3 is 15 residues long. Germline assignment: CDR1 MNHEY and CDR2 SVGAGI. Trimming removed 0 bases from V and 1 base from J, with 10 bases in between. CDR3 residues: CASSYSRETSYEQYF. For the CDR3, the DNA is TGTGCCAGCAGTTACTCGAGGGAAACTTCCTACGAGCAGTACTTC.

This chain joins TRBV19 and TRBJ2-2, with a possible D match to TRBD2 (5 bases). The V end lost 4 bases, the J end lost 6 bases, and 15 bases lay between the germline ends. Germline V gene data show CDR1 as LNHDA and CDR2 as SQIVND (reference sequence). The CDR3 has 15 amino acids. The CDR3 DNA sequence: TGTGCCAGTAGTAGTCCCGGGGAAAATCCCGGGGAGCTGTTTTTT. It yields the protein CASSSPGENPGELFF.

CDR3 DNA: TGTGCCAGCAGTCTGACTAGCGGGGGGCCCGTCACCGGGGAGCTGTTTTTT. Translation: CASSLTSGGPVTGELFF. The genes are TRBV27 and TRBJ2-2, with 13 bases lining up with TRBD2. The germline gives CDR1 MNHEY, CDR2 SMNVEV (reference sequence). This CDR3 has 17 amino acids. Losses at the gene ends were 5 bases for V and 4 bases for J; bases not matched to a gene: 7.

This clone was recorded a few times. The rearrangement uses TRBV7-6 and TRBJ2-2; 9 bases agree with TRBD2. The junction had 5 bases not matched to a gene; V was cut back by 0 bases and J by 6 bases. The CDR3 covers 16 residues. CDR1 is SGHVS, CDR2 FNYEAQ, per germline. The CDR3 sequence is CASSLARAGGAGELFF. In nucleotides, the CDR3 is TGTGCCAGCAGCTTAGCACGAGCGGGAGGAGCCGGGGAGCTGTTTTTT.

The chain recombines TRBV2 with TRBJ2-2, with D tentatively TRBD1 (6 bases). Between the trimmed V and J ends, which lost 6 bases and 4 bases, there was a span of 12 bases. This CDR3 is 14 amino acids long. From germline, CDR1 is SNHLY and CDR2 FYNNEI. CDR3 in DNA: TGTGCCAGCAGCGGGACAATGAGCACCGGGGAGCTGTTTTTT. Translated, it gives CASSGTMSTGELFF.

The CDR3 region is CASSYRGRFQPQHF. Written as DNA, the CDR3 is TGTGCCAGCAGTTACAGGGGGAGGTTTCAGCCCCAGCATTTT. This chain connects TRBV2 to TRBJ1-5; TRBD1 matches at 8 bases. The V segment lost 5 bases and the J segment 6 bases; nucleotides outside the gene matches: 6. The germline gives CDR1 SNHLY, CDR2 FYNNEI. This CDR3 comprises 14 residues. Complete variable domain (other parts from reference TRBV2 and TRBJ1-5): EPEVTQTPSHQVTQMGQEVILRCVPISNHLYFYWYRQILGQKVEFLVSFYNNEISEKSEIFDDQFSVERPDGSNFTLKIRSTKLEDSAMYFCASSYRGRFQPQHFGDGTRLSIL.

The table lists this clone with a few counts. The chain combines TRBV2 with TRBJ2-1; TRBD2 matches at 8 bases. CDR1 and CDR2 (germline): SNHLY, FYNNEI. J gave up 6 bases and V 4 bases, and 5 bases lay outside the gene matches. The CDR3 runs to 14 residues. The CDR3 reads CASSVSGGVNEQFF. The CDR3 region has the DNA TGTGCCAGCAGTGTATCGGGAGGGGTCAATGAGCAGTTCTTC.

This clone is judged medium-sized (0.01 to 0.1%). CDR3 nucleotides: TGTGCCAGCAGCTTGATGGCTGGGGCCAACGTCCTGACTTTC. Its protein product is CASSLMAGANVLTF. This sequence joins TRBV7-3 and TRBJ2-6; D ambiguous. V gave up 3 bases and J gave up 2 bases, with 5 bases separating them. Germline V lookup: CDR1 SGHTA, CDR2 FQGTGA. CDR3 length: 14 residues.

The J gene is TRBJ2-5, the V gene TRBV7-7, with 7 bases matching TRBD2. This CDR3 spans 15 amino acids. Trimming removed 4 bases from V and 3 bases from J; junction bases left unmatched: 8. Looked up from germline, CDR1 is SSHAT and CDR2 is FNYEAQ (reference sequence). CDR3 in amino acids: CASSSSGGLEETQYF. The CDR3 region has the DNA TGTGCCAGCAGCTCCTCGGGGGGATTAGAAGAGACCCAGTACTTC.

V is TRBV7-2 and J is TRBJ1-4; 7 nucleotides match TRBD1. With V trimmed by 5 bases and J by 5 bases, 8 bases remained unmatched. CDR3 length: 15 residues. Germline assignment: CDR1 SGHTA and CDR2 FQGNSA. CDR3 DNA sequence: TGTGCCAGCAGCCCTAGAGGGGGCGAAAATGAAAAACTGTTTTTT. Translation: CASSPRGGENEKLFF.

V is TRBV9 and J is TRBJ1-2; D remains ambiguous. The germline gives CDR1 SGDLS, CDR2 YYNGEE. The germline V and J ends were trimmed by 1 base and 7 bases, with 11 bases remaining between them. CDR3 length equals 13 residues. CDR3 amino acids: CASSVMGYGGYTF. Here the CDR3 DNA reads TGTGCCAGCAGCGTAATGGGTTACGGTGGCTACACCTTC.

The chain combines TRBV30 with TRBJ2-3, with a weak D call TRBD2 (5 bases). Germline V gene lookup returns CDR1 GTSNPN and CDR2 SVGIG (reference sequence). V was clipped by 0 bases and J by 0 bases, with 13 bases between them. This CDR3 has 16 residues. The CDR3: CAWSVRRTASTDTQYF. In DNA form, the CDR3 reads TGTGCCTGGAGTGTACGGAGGACCGCGAGCACAGATACGCAGTATTTT. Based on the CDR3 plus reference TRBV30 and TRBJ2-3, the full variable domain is SQTIHQWPATLVQPVGSPLSLECTVEGTSNPNLYWYRQAAGRGLQLLFYSVGIGQISSEVPQNLSASRPQDRQFILSSKKLLLSDSGFYLCAWSVRRTASTDTQYFGPGTRLTVL.

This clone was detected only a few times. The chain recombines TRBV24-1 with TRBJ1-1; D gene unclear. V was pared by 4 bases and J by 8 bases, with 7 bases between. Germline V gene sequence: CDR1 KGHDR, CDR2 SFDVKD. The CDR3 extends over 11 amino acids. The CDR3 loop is CATSDGLEAFF. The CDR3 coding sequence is TGTGCCACCAGTGACGGTCTGGAAGCTTTCTTT.